This entry features one TCR beta chain sequence. What it binds is not known. Repertoires were generated with immunoSEQ multiplex PCR, while TCRdb's copy carries only in-frame clones and drops some. The sample lists 15,000 to 20,000 clones, roughly 80% seen once, with about a fifth in the top ten. V trimming: 2 bases; J trimming: 2 bases; junction bases outside the gene matches: 10. This CDR3 contains 17 residues. CDR1 SGHTA and CDR2 FQGNSA come from the germline V gene. This sample was taken from a study of CD4 T cells in relation to SARS-CoV-2 and coronaviruses. Across the study: No peptide or an HIV-1 Nef peptide pool served as negative control.

CD4+ T cells from unexposed donors were obtained before the COVID-19 pandemic (2011-2018). The cells were cultured for about 10 days before CD4+ T cells were isolated. Unexposed-donor CD4+ T cells were probed with SARS-CoV-2 S/N and four cold-coronavirus spikes, cells permitting. Fresh IL-2 medium replaced half the medium on days 3 and 7. The V and J genes are TRBV7-2 and TRBJ2-3; TRBD1 aligns across 7 bases. The clonotype originates from a human donor in good health. Sequencing was carried out using CD4+ T cells from PBMCs, cultured in vitro. CDR3 bases: TGTGCCAGCAGCTTACGGACAGGAACTACCTTCACAGATACGCAGTATTTT. Translation: CASSLRTGTTFTDTQYF.